Shown below are 31 T cell receptor beta chains from a single sample sequenced in a study of blood T cell repertoires in COVID-19. Some clones are missing from TCRdb's copy, which holds only in-frame ones; the method was immunoSEQ multiplex PCR. The repertoire holds 250,000 to 300,000 clones, with 90% as singletons. The sequencing sample was made of peripheral blood. The origin of the receptors is a woman aged 55-69 years with COVID-19, enrolled during active disease.

The chain couples TRBV24-1 to TRBJ2-7, with TRBD1 identical over 8 bases. The CDR3 covers 16 residues. The V and J ends lost 8 bases and 3 bases, in that order; junction bases with no gene match: 14. Germline values: CDR1 KGHDR, CDR2 SFDVKD. CDR3 loop: CATKRTDRGRFYEQYF. The DNA of the CDR3 is TGTGCCACCAAGCGAACCGACAGGGGACGTTTCTACGAGCAGTACTTC.

The table lists this clone with a few counts. The J gene is TRBJ2-7, the V gene TRBV4-1; a weak D match, TRBD2 (5 bases). Germline V gene data show CDR1 as MGHRA and CDR2 as YSYEKL. V was cut by 7 bases and J by 8 bases, with 18 bases left in between. The CDR3 extends over 13 amino acids. The CDR3 DNA is TGCGCCAGCACCCAGAGGGAAGGGCCCAAGCAGTACTTC. Translated, it gives CASTQREGPKQYF.

Comments on this clone: Distinct nucleotide sequences in the sample also encode this CDR3. The chain couples TRBV5-1 to TRBJ2-3; D is possibly TRBD2 (6 bases). This CDR3 comprises 15 residues. The V gene's germline CDR1 is SGHRS and CDR2 YFSETQ. V lost 0 bases and J 0 bases, leaving 8 bases between the germline ends. The CDR3 spells CASSLAGVSTDTQYF. The CDR3 region has the DNA TGCGCCAGCAGCTTGGCGGGGGTCAGCACAGATACGCAGTATTTT.

This clone appeared a single time. The chain has TRBV28 and TRBJ2-5, with TRBD1 matching 7 bases. The CDR3 runs to 14 residues. Germline-derived CDR1 and CDR2 are MDHEN and SYDVKM. V shed 5 bases and J 1 base; nucleotides not matched to a gene: 4. The CDR3 spells CASSPGDSQETQYF. CDR3 sequence (DNA): TGTGCCAGCAGTCCCGGGGACAGCCAAGAGACCCAGTACTTC.

V is TRBV19 and J is TRBJ1-4, with 10 positions matching TRBD1. After removal of 8 bases from V and 2 bases from J, the junction contained 5 bases not matched to a gene. The CDR3 consists of 15 residues. Germline V gene data show CDR1 as LNHDA and CDR2 as SQIVND (reference sequence). Written as DNA, the CDR3 is TGTGCCAGTGAGGACAGGGGGTCTACTAATGAAAAACTGTTTTTT. The encoded protein is CASEDRGSTNEKLFF. Full variable domain (missing parts from reference TRBV19 and TRBJ1-4): DGGITQSPKYLFRKEGQNVTLSCEQNLNHDAMYWYRQDPGQGLRLIYYSQIVNDFQKGDIAEGYSVSREKKESFPLTVTSAQKNPTAFYLCASEDRGSTNEKLFFGSGTQLSVL.

The rearrangement links TRBV7-2 to TRBJ2-1; 7 nucleotides align to TRBD1. V gave up 5 bases and J gave up 1 base; unmatched junction bases: 5. Germline V lookup: CDR1 SGHTA, CDR2 FQGNSA. The CDR3 is made up of 15 amino acids. The DNA of the CDR3 is TGTGCCAGCAGCCCACCGGGACAGTCCTACAATGAGCAGTTCTTC. It translates to CASSPPGQSYNEQFF.

A word on this clone: This sample includes further DNA sequences coding for the same CDR3. This sequence joins TRBV6-2 or TRBV6-3 and TRBJ1-2; D unresolved. V was pared by 0 bases and J by 8 bases, with 7 bases between. CDR3 length: 12 residues. Looked up from germline, CDR1 is MNHEY and CDR2 is SVGEGT. This CDR3 is CASSYSAEGYTF. DNA of the CDR3: TGTGCCAGCAGTTACTCGGCGGAAGGCTACACCTTC.

The V and J genes are TRBV11-2 and TRBJ2-2; a possible D gene is TRBD2 (5 bases). Germline CDR1 is SGHAT and CDR2 is FQNNGV. The CDR3 sequence is 17 residues long. With 1 base removed from V and 0 bases from J, the gap between germline ends came to 12 bases. CDR3 coding DNA: TGTGCCAGCAGCTTAGCCGGGATAAACGCGAACACCGGGGAGCTGTTTTTT. Translated: CASSLAGINANTGELFF. Supplemented by reference TRBV11-2 and TRBJ2-2, the full variable domain reads EAGVAQSPRYKIIEKRQSVAFWCNPISGHATLYWYQQILGQGPKLLIQFQNNGVVDDSQLPKDRFSAERLKGVDSTLKIQPAKLEDSAVYLCASSLAGINANTGELFFGEGSRLTVL.

This clone has a single count. The chain combines TRBV10-3 with TRBJ1-1, with no clear D. V shed 6 bases and J shed 4 bases, with 9 bases lying between them. Germline V CDR1 and CDR2: ENHRY, SYGVKD. The CDR3 sequence is 12 residues long. CDR3 sequence (DNA): TGTGCCATCAGCAAAGGAGGCACTGAAGCTTTCTTT. Amino acids: CAISKGGTEAFF.

The rearrangement links TRBV5-1 to TRBJ1-1, with a weak D call TRBD1 (6 bases). Per the germline V gene, CDR1 is SGHRS and CDR2 is YFSETQ. With 4 bases removed from V and 0 bases from J, the gap between germline ends came to 19 bases. This CDR3 has 17 amino acids. CDR3 bases: TGCGCCAGCAGCCAGGGGCTGGGGCCAATAATGAACACTGAAGCTTTCTTT. Residues: CASSQGLGPIMNTEAFF.

V usage is TRBV5-6 and J usage is TRBJ1-2; D not certain. The V end was cut by 1 base, the J end by 5 bases, with 18 bases between. Germline assignment: CDR1 SGHDT and CDR2 YYEEEE. CDR3 length: 16 residues. The CDR3 DNA is TGTGCCAGCAGCTTGTTTGAAACAGTTTTGGCGTATGGCTACACCTTC. This encodes CASSLFETVLAYGYTF.

The rearrangement uses TRBV28 and TRBJ2-7; 8 bases agree with TRBD1. Germline V CDR1 and CDR2: MDHEN, SYDVKM. CDR3 length: 14 amino acids. The J segment lost 3 bases and the V segment lost 4 bases, leaving 5 bases of the junction unmatched. The CDR3, as DNA: TGTGCCAGCAGTTCAGGGGGCTCCATCTACGAGCAGTACTTC. Translating gives CASSSGGSIYEQYF.

The chain links TRBV19 to TRBJ1-5; D is unresolved. This CDR3 region has 13 residues. Trimming took 10 bases from V and 1 from J, leaving 11 bases between them. The germline V gene encodes CDR1 LNHDA and CDR2 SQIVND (reference sequence). The CDR3 spells CATATTSNQPQHF. In nucleotides, the CDR3 is TGTGCCACCGCGACAACCAGCAATCAGCCCCAGCATTTT.

The sample holds one count of this clone. The chain links TRBV7-9 to TRBJ1-5; 8 bases line up with TRBD1. J gave up 0 bases and V 1 base, and 5 bases lay outside the gene matches. The length of the CDR3 is 17 residues. CDR1 is SEHNR, CDR2 FQNEAQ, per germline (reference sequence). The CDR3 here is CASSLGTGTYSNQPQHF. The DNA for the CDR3 is TGTGCCAGCAGCTTAGGGACAGGGACCTATAGCAATCAGCCCCAGCATTTT.

The V call is TRBV19, the J call TRBJ2-7; D is uncertain. The length of the CDR3 is 13 residues. The ends were cut back, 0 bases at V and 2 bases at J, with 5 bases in the middle. Germline assignment: CDR1 LNHDA and CDR2 SQIVND (reference sequence). DNA of the CDR3: TGTGCCAGTAGTATAGATCTAGCCTACGAGCAGTACTTC. Protein: CASSIDLAYEQYF.

The chain uses TRBV9 and TRBJ2-3; D is unclear. Per germline, CDR1 SGDLS and CDR2 YYNGEE. The V gene lost 4 bases and the J gene lost 0 bases, with 6 bases spanning the gap. This CDR3 has 13 amino acids. CDR3 coding DNA: TGTGCCAGCAGCACTCTCAGCACAGATACGCAGTATTTT. As protein: CASSTLSTDTQYF.

This chain links TRBV19 with TRBJ1-1; 10 nucleotides match TRBD1. The V and J ends lost 6 bases and 6 bases, in that order; junction bases with no gene match: 13. This CDR3 is 16 amino acids long. CDR1 and CDR2 (germline): LNHDA, SQIVND (reference sequence). CDR3 bases: TGTGCCAGTAGAAAGGAAATCCGACAGGGGGCTGCTGAAGCTTTCTTT. Amino acid sequence: CASRKEIRQGAAEAFF.

The genes are TRBV7-9 and TRBJ2-2; D perhaps matches TRBD2 (6 bases). The germline CDR1 and CDR2 sequences are SEHNR and FQNEAQ (reference sequence). Trimming removed 2 bases from V and 7 bases from J, with 14 bases in between. The CDR3 is 15 amino acids. The CDR3 DNA reads TGTGCCAGCAGCTTATTACCGGTGGAGGGCGGGGAGCTGTTTTTT. It codes for CASSLLPVEGGELFF.

This sequence joins TRBV7-3 and TRBJ1-2; D perhaps matches TRBD1 (5 bases). Germline CDR1 reads SGHTA; CDR2 reads FQGTGA. The CDR3 has 16 amino acids. V was trimmed by 1 base and J by 8 bases, leaving 20 bases between them. CDR3 loop: CASSLSPPGPVGGYTF. CDR3 DNA sequence: TGTGCCAGCAGCTTAAGCCCCCCAGGGCCGGTGGGAGGCTACACCTTC.

The rearrangement joins TRBV4-1 to TRBJ2-3; D possibly corresponds to TRBD2 (6 bases). Germline CDR1 MGHRA, CDR2 YSYEKL. V was trimmed by 1 base and J by 4 bases, leaving 9 bases between them. The CDR3 length is 14 residues. The CDR3 region is CASSQGEVSDTQYF. CDR3 coding DNA: TGCGCCAGCAGCCAAGGGGAGGTATCAGATACGCAGTATTTT.

The chain links TRBV19 to TRBJ1-5; unclear D gene. Germline values: CDR1 LNHDA, CDR2 SQIVND (reference sequence). The CDR3 contains 16 residues. Trimming stripped 3 bases from V and 1 base from J, with 13 bases between. CDR3 DNA sequence: TGTGCCAGTAGTATCCCCGACGGGTGGAGCAATCAGCCCCAGCATTTT. Encoded protein: CASSIPDGWSNQPQHF.

The chain recombines TRBV9 with TRBJ2-1; 9 bases line up with TRBD1. The germline V gene encodes CDR1 SGDLS and CDR2 YYNGEE. V dropped 4 bases and J dropped 5; count of bases not matched to a gene: 19. There are 19 residues in the CDR3. CDR3 loop: CASSRKRDREILGDNEQFF. CDR3 DNA: TGTGCCAGCAGCCGCAAACGGGACAGGGAGATTTTAGGCGACAATGAGCAGTTCTTC. The whole variable domain, remainder taken from reference TRBV9 and TRBJ2-1, is DSGVTQTPKHLITATGQRVTLRCSPRSGDLSVYWYQQSLDQGLQFLIQYYNGEERAKGNILERFSAQQFPDLHSELNLSSLELGDSALYFCASSRKRDREILGDNEQFFGPGTRLTVL.

The rearrangement uses TRBV4-1 and TRBJ1-5; 7 bases fit TRBD1. The trim removed 2 bases at V and 4 bases at J, leaving 5 bases unmatched. CDR1 is MGHRA, CDR2 YSYEKL, per germline. The CDR3 is 15 amino acids. Here the CDR3 DNA reads TGCGCCAGCAGCCAAACCCAACAGGGGAATCAGCCCCAGCATTTT. Translation: CASSQTQQGNQPQHF.

The chain has TRBV18 and TRBJ2-3, with 9 bases aligning to TRBD1. The CDR3 spans 15 residues. J gave up 1 base and V 6 bases, and 5 bases lay outside the gene matches. Germline CDR1 is KGHSH and CDR2 is LQKENI. The CDR3 loop reads CASSWTGEGTDTQYF. CDR3 nucleotides: TGTGCCAGCTCGTGGACAGGGGAAGGCACAGATACGCAGTATTTT. Combining the CDR3 with reference TRBV18 and TRBJ2-3 gives the whole variable domain NAGVMQNPRHLVRRRGQEARLRCSPMKGHSHVYWYRQLPEEGLKFMVYLQKENIIDESGMPKERFSAEFPKEGPSILRIQQVVRGDSAAYFCASSWTGEGTDTQYFGPGTRLTVL.

V gene TRBV29-1 combines with J gene TRBJ1-2; TRBD1 matches 8 bases. V lost 2 bases to trimming and J lost 8 bases; unmatched junction nucleotides: 7. CDR1 SQVTM and CDR2 ANQGSEA come from the germline V gene. The CDR3 totals 13 residues. The DNA of the CDR3 is TGCAGCGTTGAAAGCAGGGGGCATTACGGCTACACCTTC. Residues: CSVESRGHYGYTF.

Worth noting for this clone: Other DNA sequences of this sample code for an identical CDR3. The rearrangement links TRBV11-2 to TRBJ2-3; D is unresolved. V shed 4 bases and J shed 0 bases, with 2 bases lying between them. Germline lookup yields CDR1 SGHAT and CDR2 FQNNGV. The CDR3 contains 12 residues. This CDR3 is CASSSSTDTQYF. For the CDR3, the DNA is TGTGCCAGCAGCTCTAGCACAGATACGCAGTATTTT. Filled out from reference TRBV11-2 and TRBJ2-3, the complete variable domain reads EAGVAQSPRYKIIEKRQSVAFWCNPISGHATLYWYQQILGQGPKLLIQFQNNGVVDDSQLPKDRFSAERLKGVDSTLKIQPAKLEDSAVYLCASSSSTDTQYFGPGTRLTVL.

The chain carries TRBV7-8 and TRBJ1-1; 8 bases fit TRBD1. V gave up 5 bases and J gave up 5 bases; unmatched junction bases: 13. The V gene's germline CDR1 is SGHVS and CDR2 FQNEAQ. The CDR3 sequence is 16 residues long. The CDR3 loop is CASSPRWRTGPTEAFF. The CDR3, as DNA: TGTGCCAGCAGCCCGCGCTGGCGGACAGGGCCTACTGAAGCTTTCTTT.

The chain combines TRBV28 with TRBJ1-2; 7 nucleotides align to TRBD1. In germline, CDR1 is MDHEN, CDR2 SYDVKM. Trimming took 5 bases from V and 4 from J; bases not matched to a gene: 4. This CDR3 has 13 residues. The CDR3 loop reads CASSTTGFYGYTF. The CDR3 DNA reads as TGTGCCAGCAGTACGACAGGGTTCTATGGCTACACCTTC.

This clone was counted once. Other DNA sequences from this sample encode an identical CDR3 as well. V and J are TRBV6-5 and TRBJ1-4; 9 bases map to TRBD1. The germline V gene encodes CDR1 MNHEY and CDR2 SVGAGI. The CDR3 covers 15 residues. The trim removed 0 bases at V and 5 bases at J, leaving 1 base unmatched. Written as DNA, the CDR3 is TGTGCCAGCAGTTACTCTGGGACAGGGAATGAAAAACTGTTTTTT. This gives the protein CASSYSGTGNEKLFF.

This sequence joins TRBV27 and TRBJ1-1; TRBD1 agrees at 8 bases. With 4 bases clipped from V and 0 bases from J, the junction kept 7 bases outside the gene matches. Germline CDR1 is MNHEY and CDR2 is SMNVEV (reference sequence). The CDR3 sequence is 16 residues long. CDR3 loop: CASSSPRTGMNTEAFF. The DNA for the CDR3 is TGTGCCAGCAGTTCGCCCCGGACAGGGATGAACACTGAAGCTTTCTTT.

This sequence joins TRBV9 and TRBJ2-3; D is perhaps TRBD2 (5 bases). CDR1 and CDR2 from the germline V gene are SGDLS and YYNGEE. The CDR3 runs to 15 residues. Deletions cut 0 bases from V and 0 bases from J, with 8 bases between. CDR3 DNA: TGTGCCAGCAGCGTAGACGGGAAGAGCACAGATACGCAGTATTTT. Translation gives CASSVDGKSTDTQYF.